A selection of T cell receptor beta chains follows, all from one sample in a study of OX40 agonist ivuxolimab in advanced cancers. Generated by immunoSEQ multiplex PCR, the TCRdb table keeps only in-frame clones and is missing some. Among tens of thousands of clones listed, roughly 84% were seen once. Material: CD4+ or CD8+ T cells sorted from blood, obtained in a trial of the OX40 agonist ivuxolimab. The receptors stem from an adult with an advanced solid tumor such as melanoma, head and neck, liver or kidney cancer. Each CDR3 is given with its conserved first and last residue. Fields, in order: J gene, clone size, V gene, D gene, CDR3 protein, CDR3 DNA. A D gene is named only where the DNA matches it firmly. Clone size appears in some rows only: once, few, many, or a class for an expanded clone.

j_gene: TRBJ1-1; abundance: .; v_gene: TRBV27; d_gene: .; CDR3aa: CASSPFGAQQGFF; CDR3nt: TGTGCCAGCAGTCCCTTTGGGGCGCAGCAAGGTTTCTTT
j_gene: TRBJ2-1; abundance: .; v_gene: TRBV5-4; d_gene: TRBD2; CDR3aa: CASRPKAGGRNEQFF; CDR3nt: TGTGCCAGCAGGCCCAAGGCGGGGGGGCGGAATGAGCAGTTCTTC
j_gene: TRBJ2-7; abundance: .; v_gene: TRBV27; d_gene: TRBD1; CDR3aa: CASSPLGTAPYEQYF; CDR3nt: TGTGCCAGCAGTCCTCTGGGGACAGCCCCCTACGAGCAGTACTTC
j_gene: TRBJ1-2; abundance: .; v_gene: TRBV4-1; d_gene: TRBD1; CDR3aa: CASSQASQGDYGYTF; CDR3nt: TGCGCCAGCAGCCAAGCCTCACAGGGGGACTATGGCTACACCTTC
j_gene: TRBJ1-1; abundance: .; v_gene: TRBV30; d_gene: .; CDR3aa: CAWSVLQANTEAFF; CDR3nt: TGTGCCTGGAGTGTACTACAGGCGAACACTGAAGCTTTCTTT
j_gene: TRBJ2-5; abundance: .; v_gene: TRBV13; d_gene: .; CDR3aa: CASSLRGYETQYF; CDR3nt: TGTGCCAGCAGCTTAAGGGGTTATGAGACCCAGTACTTC
j_gene: TRBJ2-3; abundance: .; v_gene: TRBV13; d_gene: TRBD2; CDR3aa: CASSSPGTSGGAPTDTQYF; CDR3nt: TGTGCCAGCAGCTCCCCCGGGACTAGCGGGGGGGCCCCCACAGATACGCAGTATTTT
j_gene: TRBJ1-1; abundance: .; v_gene: TRBV27; d_gene: .; CDR3aa: CASSFLGGPNTEAFF; CDR3nt: TGTGCCAGCAGTTTTCTGGGCGGGCCCAACACTGAAGCTTTCTTT
j_gene: TRBJ2-5; abundance: .; v_gene: TRBV6-6; d_gene: .; CDR3aa: CASSYGLGTEVDQYF; CDR3nt: TGTGCCAGCAGTTACGGGTTGGGGACGGAGGTGGACCAGTACTTC
j_gene: TRBJ1-2; abundance: .; v_gene: TRBV5-1; d_gene: .; CDR3aa: CASSLFVRPYGYTF; CDR3nt: TGCGCCAGCAGCTTGTTTGTCAGGCCCTATGGCTACACCTTC
j_gene: TRBJ1-4; abundance: .; v_gene: TRBV6-6; d_gene: .; CDR3aa: CASRYEGRAEEKLFF; CDR3nt: TGTGCCAGCAGATACGAGGGCAGGGCGGAGGAAAAACTGTTTTTT
j_gene: TRBJ1-5; abundance: once; v_gene: TRBV7-9; d_gene: TRBD1; CDR3aa: CASSLDRTGERSPQHF; CDR3nt: TGTGCCAGCAGCTTAGATAGGACAGGGGAAAGATCGCCCCAGCATTTT
j_gene: TRBJ2-1; abundance: .; v_gene: TRBV6-5; d_gene: .; CDR3aa: CASSSTGSSYNEQFF; CDR3nt: TGTGCCAGCAGCTCTACAGGTAGCTCCTACAATGAGCAGTTCTTC
j_gene: TRBJ1-1; abundance: .; v_gene: TRBV5-6; d_gene: .; CDR3aa: CASSSTPPTYDFF; CDR3nt: TGTGCCAGCAGCTCGACCCCTCCAACGTATGATTTCTTT
j_gene: TRBJ2-7; abundance: .; v_gene: TRBV27; d_gene: .; CDR3aa: CASSSNYEQYF; CDR3nt: TGTGCCAGCAGTTCAAACTACGAGCAGTACTTC
j_gene: TRBJ2-5; abundance: .; v_gene: TRBV7-9; d_gene: .; CDR3aa: CASSRPGQETQYF; CDR3nt: TGTGCCAGCAGCCGTCCGGGGCAAGAGACCCAGTACTTC
j_gene: TRBJ1-2; abundance: .; v_gene: TRBV7-6; d_gene: .; CDR3aa: CASSLELSAGNYGYTF; CDR3nt: TGTGCCAGCAGCTTAGAGCTCAGCGCAGGCAACTATGGCTACACCTTC
j_gene: TRBJ1-2; abundance: .; v_gene: TRBV19; d_gene: .; CDR3aa: CASRQRAGDDYGYTF; CDR3nt: TGTGCCAGTCGTCAGAGGGCGGGGGACGACTATGGCTACACCTTC
j_gene: TRBJ2-3; abundance: .; v_gene: TRBV7-2; d_gene: .; CDR3aa: CASSFRGQYF; CDR3nt: TGTGCCAGCAGCTTCCGGGGGCAGTATTTT
j_gene: TRBJ2-7; abundance: .; v_gene: TRBV27; d_gene: .; CDR3aa: CASSLSDMGYEQYF; CDR3nt: TGTGCCAGCAGTTTATCGGACATGGGCTACGAGCAGTACTTC
j_gene: TRBJ2-7; abundance: .; v_gene: TRBV2; d_gene: TRBD2; CDR3aa: CARGGDASGRSYEQYF; CDR3nt: TGTGCCAGGGGGGGGGACGCCAGCGGGAGATCCTACGAGCAGTACTTC
j_gene: TRBJ1-1; abundance: many; v_gene: TRBV9; d_gene: .; CDR3aa: CASSSEGVDTEAFF; CDR3nt: TGTGCCAGCAGTAGTGAAGGGGTTGACACTGAAGCTTTCTTT
j_gene: TRBJ2-7; abundance: .; v_gene: TRBV11-2; d_gene: .; CDR3aa: CASSPGDYEQYF; CDR3nt: TGTGCCAGCAGCCCCGGGGACTACGAGCAGTACTTC
j_gene: TRBJ2-3; abundance: .; v_gene: TRBV9; d_gene: .; CDR3aa: CASSVGGSFTDTQYF; CDR3nt: TGTGCCAGCAGCGTAGGAGGTTCTTTCACAGATACGCAGTATTTT
j_gene: TRBJ2-3; abundance: .; v_gene: TRBV2; d_gene: .; CDR3aa: CASTQGPFSTDTQYF; CDR3nt: TGTGCCAGCACCCAGGGACCGTTTAGCACAGATACGCAGTATTTT
j_gene: TRBJ2-7; abundance: .; v_gene: TRBV6-5; d_gene: .; CDR3aa: CASSYSADEQYF; CDR3nt: TGTGCCAGCAGTTACTCCGCGGACGAGCAGTACTTC
j_gene: TRBJ1-1; abundance: .; v_gene: TRBV5-1; d_gene: .; CDR3aa: CASSLTGYTEAFF; CDR3nt: TGCGCCAGCAGCTTAACAGGTTACACTGAAGCTTTCTTT
j_gene: TRBJ2-1; abundance: .; v_gene: TRBV7-9; d_gene: .; CDR3aa: CASSAPSEQFF; CDR3nt: TGTGCCAGCAGCGCACCCAGTGAGCAGTTCTTC
j_gene: TRBJ1-5; abundance: .; v_gene: TRBV10-3; d_gene: TRBD1; CDR3aa: CAISVGTGPDQPQHF; CDR3nt: TGTGCCATCAGTGTAGGGACAGGGCCCGATCAGCCCCAGCATTTT
j_gene: TRBJ2-4; abundance: .; v_gene: TRBV9; d_gene: .; CDR3aa: CASTADDGGINIQYF; CDR3nt: TGTGCCAGCACCGCAGACGACGGGGGCATCAACATTCAGTACTTC
j_gene: TRBJ2-1; abundance: .; v_gene: TRBV9; d_gene: TRBD1; CDR3aa: CASSVDGTGGGGESYNEQFF; CDR3nt: TGTGCCAGCAGCGTAGACGGGACAGGGGGCGGGGGAGAGTCCTACAATGAGCAGTTCTTC
j_gene: TRBJ1-4; abundance: once; v_gene: TRBV4-1; d_gene: .; CDR3aa: CASSQEGATNEKLFF; CDR3nt: TGCGCCAGCAGCCAAGAGGGAGCAACTAATGAAAAACTGTTTTTT
j_gene: TRBJ2-7; abundance: few; v_gene: TRBV6-6; d_gene: TRBD1; CDR3aa: CASRLIRDRGGEQYF; CDR3nt: TGTGCCAGCAGACTCATTCGGGACAGGGGGGGCGAGCAGTACTTC
j_gene: TRBJ1-5; abundance: .; v_gene: TRBV5-6; d_gene: .; CDR3aa: CASSSWPGSNQPQHF; CDR3nt: TGTGCCAGCAGCTCCTGGCCCGGGAGCAATCAGCCCCAGCATTTT
j_gene: TRBJ2-3; abundance: .; v_gene: TRBV7-3; d_gene: TRBD2; CDR3aa: CASSPKRSGGASDTQYF; CDR3nt: TGTGCCAGCAGCCCCAAGCGGAGCGGGGGGGCCTCAGATACGCAGTATTTT
j_gene: TRBJ2-7; abundance: .; v_gene: TRBV10-3; d_gene: .; CDR3aa: CAIRDGQSYEQYF; CDR3nt: TGTGCCATCAGGGATGGACAGTCCTACGAGCAGTACTTC
j_gene: TRBJ2-1; abundance: .; v_gene: TRBV5-1; d_gene: .; CDR3aa: CASSLEGARARYNEQFF; CDR3nt: TGCGCCAGCAGCTTGGAAGGTGCACGGGCCAGGTACAATGAGCAGTTCTTC
j_gene: TRBJ2-1; abundance: .; v_gene: TRBV30; d_gene: .; CDR3aa: CAWYETGRNEQFF; CDR3nt: TGTGCCTGGTATGAGACAGGGAGGAATGAGCAGTTCTTC
j_gene: TRBJ2-1; abundance: .; v_gene: TRBV19; d_gene: TRBD2; CDR3aa: CATTWTSASYNEQFF; CDR3nt: TGTGCCACCACTTGGACTAGCGCGAGCTACAATGAGCAGTTCTTC
j_gene: TRBJ2-7; abundance: .; v_gene: TRBV4-1; d_gene: .; CDR3aa: CASSQDKGRRYEQYF; CDR3nt: TGCGCCAGCAGCCAAGATAAGGGCAGGAGGTACGAGCAGTACTTC
j_gene: TRBJ1-5; abundance: .; v_gene: TRBV7-6; d_gene: TRBD1; CDR3aa: CASSLGQGIAQPQHF; CDR3nt: TGTGCCAGCAGCTTAGGACAGGGGATTGCTCAGCCCCAGCATTTT
j_gene: TRBJ2-1; abundance: .; v_gene: TRBV6-6; d_gene: .; CDR3aa: CAVASSYNEQFF; CDR3nt: TGTGCCGTCGCGAGCTCCTACAATGAGCAGTTCTTC
j_gene: TRBJ1-2; abundance: once; v_gene: TRBV29-1; d_gene: .; CDR3aa: CSVDGSGYGYTF; CDR3nt: TGCAGCGTTGACGGGAGCGGCTATGGCTACACCTTC
j_gene: TRBJ2-2; abundance: .; v_gene: TRBV11-2; d_gene: .; CDR3aa: CASSLARFYDANTGELFF; CDR3nt: TGTGCCAGCAGCTTAGCCCGTTTCTACGACGCGAACACCGGGGAGCTGTTTTTT
j_gene: TRBJ2-7; abundance: .; v_gene: TRBV2; d_gene: .; CDR3aa: CASSERLSDSAYEQYF; CDR3nt: TGTGCCAGCAGTGAAAGATTATCCGACAGCGCCTACGAGCAGTACTTC
j_gene: TRBJ2-5; abundance: .; v_gene: TRBV5-5; d_gene: .; CDR3aa: CASSFIREQETRYF; CDR3nt: TGTGCCAGCAGCTTTATACGGGAACAAGAGACCCGGTACTTC
j_gene: TRBJ2-1; abundance: once; v_gene: TRBV14; d_gene: TRBD2; CDR3aa: CASSQERGLAGTYNEQFF; CDR3nt: TGTGCCAGCAGCCAAGAGAGGGGGCTAGCGGGAACCTACAATGAGCAGTTCTTC
j_gene: TRBJ2-7; abundance: .; v_gene: TRBV2; d_gene: .; CDR3aa: CASSDLQDEQYF; CDR3nt: TGTGCCAGCAGTGACTTACAAGACGAGCAGTACTTC
j_gene: TRBJ1-2; abundance: once; v_gene: TRBV5-1; d_gene: .; CDR3aa: CASSLTTGPRYGYTF; CDR3nt: TGCGCCAGCAGCTTAACGACAGGACCCCGTTATGGCTACACCTTC